The 20 T cell receptor beta chains below were found in one sample sequenced in a study of blood T cell repertoires in COVID-19. TCRdb's table, derived via immunoSEQ multiplex PCR, lists solely in-frame clones and lacks some. Among fewer than 300,000 clones listed, 82% were seen once. The sequenced sample consisted of peripheral blood. The source of these receptors is a woman between 18 and 29 years old with acute or convalescent COVID-19.

This clone has a single count. The rearrangement links TRBV4-3 to TRBJ1-6; perhaps TRBD1 as D (6 bases). Germline lookup yields CDR1 LGHNA and CDR2 YSLEER. The CDR3 has 21 residues. Trimming removed 0 bases at V and 0 bases at J, with 21 bases between. CDR3 in amino acids: CASSQDLVGHRASSYNSPLHF. The CDR3 bases are TGCGCCAGCAGCCAAGATCTTGTGGGACACCGAGCGAGCTCCTATAATTCACCCCTCCACTTT.

The V call is TRBV5-1, the J call TRBJ2-7; 10 bases fit TRBD2. The CDR3 runs 16 residues. The ends lost 3 bases at V and 2 bases at J; junction bases unmatched: 8. Germline V gives CDR1 SGHRS, CDR2 YFSETQ. CDR3 coding DNA: TGCGCCAGCAGCTGGACTAGCGGCCTTACGACCTACGAGCAGTACTTC. It translates to CASSWTSGLTTYEQYF.

The V and J genes are TRBV27 and TRBJ2-2, with TRBD1 matching over 8 bases. In germline, CDR1 is MNHEY, CDR2 SMNVEV (reference sequence). J lost 4 bases, V lost 6 bases, and 7 bases had no gene match. The CDR3 consists of 15 residues. The CDR3 bases are TGTGCCAGCAGCCCCGTAGGGACAGGCACCGGGGAGCTGTTTTTT. This translates into CASSPVGTGTGELFF.

CDR3 nucleotides: TGCGCCAGCAGCAGACATAACACCGGGACTAGCGGGACCTACGAGCAGTACTTC. As protein: CASSRHNTGTSGTYEQYF. V usage is TRBV5-1 and J usage is TRBJ2-7; TRBD2 matches 13 bases. CDR1 and CDR2 (germline): SGHRS, YFSETQ. The CDR3 spans 18 residues. Germline trimming cut 4 bases from V and 2 bases from J; bases unmatched to any gene: 12.

The chain couples TRBV5-1 to TRBJ1-2; D is ambiguous. Trimming pared 0 bases from V and 5 bases from J, leaving 11 bases between. The CDR3 loop spans 14 amino acids. The V gene's germline CDR1 is SGHRS and CDR2 YFSETQ. The CDR3 reads CASSLAWAGYGYTF. DNA of the CDR3: TGCGCCAGCAGCTTGGCCTGGGCAGGATATGGCTACACCTTC. Complete variable domain (other parts from reference TRBV5-1 and TRBJ1-2): KAGVTQTPRYLIKTRGQQVTLSCSPISGHRSVSWYQQTPGQGLQFLFEYFSETQRNKGNFPGRFSGRQFSNSRSEMNVSTLELGDSALYLCASSLAWAGYGYTFGSGTRLTVV.

The chain carries TRBV2 and TRBJ2-5; TRBD2 might be the D (6 bases). Germline assignment: CDR1 SNHLY and CDR2 FYNNEI. This CDR3 region has 14 residues. V lost 9 bases to trimming and J lost 1 base, with 15 bases between them. CDR3 nucleotides: TGTGCCAGTAACCTTCTAGCGACCCAAGAGACCCAGTACTTC. It translates to CASNLLATQETQYF.

The chain joins TRBV5-1 to TRBJ2-4; 16 positions match TRBD2. The germline CDR1 and CDR2 sequences are SGHRS and YFSETQ. The CDR3 loop spans 19 amino acids. V was pared by 4 bases and J by 1 base, with 8 bases of the junction left unmatched. The CDR3 sequence is CASSTGLAGGWRAKNIQYF. CDR3 nucleotides: TGCGCCAGCAGCACGGGACTAGCGGGAGGGTGGAGGGCCAAAAACATTCAGTACTTC.

The genes are TRBV30 and TRBJ1-2, with 7 positions matching TRBD1. V shed 2 bases and J 4 bases; nucleotides not matched to a gene: 7. The CDR3 runs 14 residues. In germline, CDR1 is GTSNPN, CDR2 SVGIG (reference sequence). Here the CDR3 reads CAWSFTGAGYGYTF. CDR3 DNA sequence: TGTGCCTGGAGTTTTACAGGGGCCGGCTATGGCTACACCTTC. Full variable domain (rest looked up from reference TRBV30 and TRBJ1-2): SQTIHQWPATLVQPVGSPLSLECTVEGTSNPNLYWYRQAAGRGLQLLFYSVGIGQISSEVPQNLSASRPQDRQFILSSKKLLLSDSGFYLCAWSFTGAGYGYTFGSGTRLTVV.

The chain has TRBV19 and TRBJ2-1; 15 positions match TRBD2. Germline V gene lookup returns CDR1 LNHDA and CDR2 SQIVND (reference sequence). This CDR3 comprises 20 residues. With 4 bases clipped from V and 1 base from J, the junction kept 11 bases outside the gene matches. The CDR3 DNA sequence: TGTGCCAGTAGTACTAAACCGGGACTAGCGGGAGGCAGATCCTACAATGAGCAGTTCTTC. Translating it yields CASSTKPGLAGGRSYNEQFF.

V usage is TRBV11-3 and J usage is TRBJ2-1, with D tentatively TRBD2 (6 bases). Trimming took 3 bases from V and 4 from J, leaving 13 bases between them. The CDR3 extends over 15 amino acids. In germline, CDR1 is SGHNT, CDR2 YENEEA. CDR3 loop: CASSFSVAGYNEQFF. Written as DNA, the CDR3 is TGTGCCAGCAGCTTTAGTGTGGCGGGATACAATGAGCAGTTCTTC. The whole variable domain, remainder taken from reference TRBV11-3 and TRBJ2-1, is EAGVVQSPRYKIIEKKQPVAFWCNPISGHNTLYWYLQNLGQGPELLIRYENEEAVDDSQLPKDRFSAERLKGVDSTLKIQPAELGDSAVYLCASSFSVAGYNEQFFGPGTRLTVL.

The chain joins TRBV28 to TRBJ1-5; a possible D gene is TRBD1 (6 bases). V was trimmed by 5 bases and J by 4 bases, leaving 15 bases between them. The CDR3 covers 15 residues. Germline lookup yields CDR1 MDHEN and CDR2 SYDVKM. The CDR3 spells CASSLGGARNQPQHF. The CDR3 coding sequence is TGTGCCAGCAGTCTGGGGGGGGCACGGAATCAGCCCCAGCATTTT.

This clone was seen only once. The chain joins TRBV29-1 to TRBJ1-2; D possibly corresponds to TRBD1 (5 bases). The V end lost 7 bases, the J end lost 8 bases, and 17 bases lay between the germline ends. The CDR3 extends over 12 amino acids. Germline CDR1 reads SQVTM; CDR2 reads ANQGSEA. CDR3: CSAGQGQGGYTF. CDR3 DNA: TGCAGCGCAGGTCAGGGTCAGGGAGGCTACACCTTC. Supplemented by reference TRBV29-1 and TRBJ1-2, the full variable domain reads SAVISQKPSRDICQRGTSLTIQCQVDSQVTMMFWYRQQPGQSLTLIATANQGSEATYESGFVIDKFPISRPNLTFSTLTVSNMSPEDSSIYLCSAGQGQGGYTFGSGTRLTVV.

This clone was observed once. V usage is TRBV19 and J usage is TRBJ1-4; the match to TRBD1 covers 7 bases. The ends lost 1 base at V and 4 bases at J; junction bases unmatched: 3. This CDR3 is built from 15 residues. Germline V gene data show CDR1 as LNHDA and CDR2 as SQIVND (reference sequence). The CDR3 coding sequence is TGTGCCAGTAGTATAGGGACAGGAGGTAATGAAAAACTGTTTTTT. It is translated as CASSIGTGGNEKLFF.

This chain links TRBV5-5 with TRBJ1-1; D is uncertain. This CDR3 is built from 18 residues. Between the trimmed V and J ends, which lost 1 base and 0 bases, there was a span of 19 bases. Germline V gene data show CDR1 as SGHKS and CDR2 as YYEKEE (reference sequence). For the CDR3, the DNA is TGTGCCAGCAGCTTGTATCCCTCAGGAAGAGAATTGAACACTGAAGCTTTCTTT. Protein sequence: CASSLYPSGRELNTEAFF.

This rearrangement joins TRBV6-1 to TRBJ2-7; a weak D match, TRBD1 (5 bases). V lost 0 bases to trimming and J lost 7 bases, with 16 bases between them. The length of the CDR3 is 15 residues. CDR1 is MNHNS and CDR2 is SASEGT in the germline V gene. This CDR3 reads CASSEANSRVWEQYF. The CDR3 region has the DNA TGTGCCAGCAGTGAAGCTAATTCCAGGGTTTGGGAGCAGTACTTC.

This sequence joins TRBV6-2 or TRBV6-3 and TRBJ1-3; no firm D call. This CDR3 spans 15 amino acids. The germline V and J ends were trimmed by 2 bases and 0 bases, with 8 bases remaining between them. In germline, CDR1 is MNHEY, CDR2 SVGEGT. Here the CDR3 reads CASSYNGNSGNTIYF. The CDR3 DNA reads TGTGCCAGCAGTTACAACGGGAACTCTGGAAACACCATATATTTT.

The chain has TRBV30 and TRBJ2-7, with D perhaps matching TRBD2 (5 bases). The germline CDR1 and CDR2 sequences are GTSNPN and SVGIG (reference sequence). V lost 0 bases and J 0 bases, leaving 12 bases between the germline ends. The CDR3 sequence is 15 residues long. The CDR3 DNA follows: TGTGCCTGGAGTGTAGGCCTAGCCGACTCCTACGAGCAGTACTTC. Translated, it gives CAWSVGLADSYEQYF.

The chain combines TRBV7-8 with TRBJ2-1; tentative D call: TRBD2 (5 bases). There are 17 residues in the CDR3. Trimming shortened V by 0 bases and J by 3 bases, and 15 bases separated the two germline ends. Germline V lookup: CDR1 SGHVS, CDR2 FQNEAQ. The CDR3 nucleotides are TGTGCCAGCAGCTTAGCTCTTGGCGGGTTCCTCTACAATGAGCAGTTCTTC. Protein product: CASSLALGGFLYNEQFF.

A single count supports this clone. The chain has TRBV10-1 and TRBJ1-6; D is ambiguous. The V gene lost 6 bases and the J gene lost 7 bases, with 7 bases spanning the gap. Per the germline V gene, CDR1 is WNHNN and CDR2 is SYGVQD (reference sequence). CDR3 length: 12 residues. The CDR3 DNA reads as TGCGCCAGCAGCCCCGGGAATTCACCCCTCCACTTT. Translation gives CASSPGNSPLHF.

The chain is built from TRBV28 and TRBJ2-2; D is possibly TRBD1 (6 bases). V lost 8 bases to trimming and J lost 2 bases, with 9 bases between them. The germline V gene has CDR1 MDHEN and CDR2 SYDVKM. The CDR3 has 13 amino acids. CDR3 region: CASRDINTGELFF. The CDR3 bases are TGTGCCAGCCGGGACATAAACACCGGGGAGCTGTTTTTT.